Listed here are 15 T cell receptor beta chains from one sample, sequenced in a study of blood T cell repertoires in COVID-19 (dated by TCRdb to about 2020). The method was the immunoSEQ multiplex PCR assay. As stored in TCRdb, this immuneACCESS dataset retains in-frame rearrangements with V and J assigned. A fraction of the clones does not appear; measured against another copy, unresolved V genes explain less than half of the discrepancy, and the remainder lacks a known reason. This sample holds about 180,000 clones; 70% to 90% were observed only once. The ten largest clonotypes hold around 8.6% of the sample. Sample: peripheral blood. The source is a middle-aged man with active or convalescent COVID-19.

This chain links TRBV14 with TRBJ1-2; 10 nucleotides line up with TRBD1. This CDR3 is built from 15 residues. Per germline, CDR1 SGHDN and CDR2 FVKESK. Germline trimming cut 5 bases from V and 7 bases from J; bases unmatched to any gene: 10. In DNA, the CDR3 is TGTGCCAGCAGCTTTAGCACCGGGACAGGGGCTGGCTACACCTTC. Translated, it gives CASSFSTGTGAGYTF. Together with reference TRBV14 and TRBJ1-2, the CDR3 gives the full variable domain: EAGVTQFPSHSVIEKGQTVTLRCDPISGHDNLYWYRRVMGKEIKFLLHFVKESKQDESGMPNNRFLAERTGGTYSTLKVQPAELEDSGVYFCASSFSTGTGAGYTFGSGTRLTVV.

CDR3 coding DNA: TGTGCCAGCAGCCCAAGCCGGGACAGCAAAGAGACCCAGTACTTC. Protein product: CASSPSRDSKETQYF. The chain couples TRBV6-5 to TRBJ2-5; 7 bases fit TRBD1. V dropped 6 bases and J dropped 3; count of bases not matched to a gene: 10. CDR3 length: 15 amino acids. Germline lookup yields CDR1 MNHEY and CDR2 SVGAGI.

In this sample, this clone turned up a few times. The gene calls are TRBV21-1 and TRBJ2-7; the D call of TRBD1 is as the table states it, not checked on the DNA. TRBV21-1 is a pseudogene locus. This CDR3 is built from 15 residues. This CDR3 is CASSKAHRVPYEQYF. CDR3 nucleotides: TGTGCCAGCAGCAAAGCGCACAGGGTCCCCTACGAGCAGTACTTC.

Written as DNA, the CDR3 is TGTGCCAGCTCACCTGAGTCGGGTTCCTCACCCCTCCACTTT. It is translated as CASSPESGSSPLHF. The chain is built from TRBV18 and TRBJ1-6; D uncertain. CDR1 is KGHSH and CDR2 is LQKENI in the germline V gene. V was pared by 3 bases and J by 10 bases, with 13 bases between. This CDR3 is built from 14 residues. Looking up the rest from reference TRBV18 and TRBJ1-6 gives the full variable domain: NAGVMQNPRHLVRRRGQEARLRCSPMKGHSHVYWYRQLPEEGLKFMVYLQKENIIDESGMPKERFSAEFPKEGPSILRIQQVVRGDSAAYFCASSPESGSSPLHFGNGTRLTVT.

The chain uses TRBV30 and TRBJ2-1, with unresolved D. Trimming stripped 2 bases from V and 1 base from J, with 15 bases between. The CDR3 spans 16 residues. Germline assignment: CDR1 GTSNPN and CDR2 SVGIG (reference sequence). The CDR3 region is CAWSNPPWSSYNEQFF. As DNA, the CDR3 is TGTGCCTGGAGTAATCCTCCCTGGAGTTCCTACAATGAGCAGTTCTTC.

The CDR3 spells CASSLASQETQYF. The CDR3 DNA reads TGCGCCAGCAGCTTGGCCTCCCAAGAGACCCAGTACTTC. The V and J genes are TRBV5-1 and TRBJ2-5; D is undetermined. The CDR3 is 13 residues long. The V and J ends lost 0 bases and 1 base respectively, with 4 bases between them. The germline V gene encodes CDR1 SGHRS and CDR2 YFSETQ.

This sequence joins TRBV2 and TRBJ2-5; no reliable D call. This CDR3 contains 13 residues. Germline values: CDR1 SNHLY, CDR2 FYNNEI. Deletions cut 3 bases from V and 0 bases from J, with 5 bases between. The CDR3 DNA reads as TGTGCCAGCAGTGATGACAACCAAGAGACCCAGTACTTC. It yields the protein CASSDDNQETQYF. The full variable domain, its missing parts supplied by reference TRBV2 and TRBJ2-5, is EPEVTQTPSHQVTQMGQEVILRCVPISNHLYFYWYRQILGQKVEFLVSFYNNEISEKSEIFDDQFSVERPDGSNFTLKIRSTKLEDSAMYFCASSDDNQETQYFGPGTRLLVL.

The chain recombines TRBV6-2 or TRBV6-3 with TRBJ1-3; possible D gene TRBD1, 6 bases. Trimming shortened V by 5 bases and J by 1 base, and 12 bases separated the two germline ends. The germline V gene has CDR1 MNHEY and CDR2 SVGEGT. The CDR3 totals 15 residues. This CDR3 is CASSDGQRSGNTIYF. The CDR3 DNA follows: TGTGCCAGCAGTGACGGACAGCGATCTGGAAACACCATATATTTT.

The genes are TRBV7-2 and TRBJ1-2; TRBD1 is a possible D gene (5 bases). This CDR3 spans 15 amino acids. Germline CDR1 SGHTA, CDR2 FQGNSA. Trimming took off 4 bases at V and 6 bases at J, with 18 bases between the two ends. CDR3 loop: CASSSNTRGVDGYTF. The CDR3 nucleotides read TGTGCCAGCAGCTCCAACACACGGGGGGTCGATGGCTACACCTTC. Looking up the rest from reference TRBV7-2 and TRBJ1-2 gives the full variable domain: GAGVSQSPSNKVTEKGKDVELRCDPISGHTALYWYRQSLGQGLEFLIYFQGNSAPDKSGLPSDRFSAERTGGSVSTLTIQRTQQEDSAVYLCASSSNTRGVDGYTFGSGTRLTVV.

The V and J genes are TRBV6-1 and TRBJ1-2; D is possibly TRBD1 (6 bases). Per germline, CDR1 MNHNS and CDR2 SASEGT. V was pared by 0 bases and J by 2 bases, with 10 bases between. The CDR3 covers 15 residues. In nucleotides, the CDR3 is TGTGCCAGCAGTGAAGCCCTTACAGGGAACTATGGCTACACCTTC. This encodes CASSEALTGNYGYTF.

The CDR3 DNA reads as TGTGCCAGCAGAATAGAGGAGATGACTGAAGCTTTCTTT. This codes for CASRIEEMTEAFF. The V call is TRBV28, the J call TRBJ1-1; no reliable D call. The length of the CDR3 is 13 residues. Germline V gene data show CDR1 as MDHEN and CDR2 as SYDVKM. Deletions cut 6 bases from V and 5 bases from J, with 13 bases between.

V is TRBV7-2 and J is TRBJ1-1, with unresolved D. Per the germline V gene, CDR1 is SGHTA and CDR2 is FQGNSA. Deletions cut 5 bases from V and 4 bases from J, with 14 bases between. The length of the CDR3 is 14 residues. CDR3 sequence (DNA): TGTGCCAGCAGCCCCGTACATACCCTCACTGAAGCTTTCTTT. It translates to CASSPVHTLTEAFF.

The chain is built from TRBV29-1 and TRBJ1-4, with D perhaps matching TRBD1 (5 bases). The ends were cut back, 6 bases at V and 7 bases at J, with 18 bases in the middle. CDR3 size: 14 residues. The germline CDR1 and CDR2 sequences are SQVTM and ANQGSEA. As DNA, the CDR3 is TGCAGCGTGGGGAGGGGCCCGGTAGCTGAAAAACTGTTTTTT. It codes for CSVGRGPVAEKLFF. The complete variable domain, with remaining parts taken from reference TRBV29-1 and TRBJ1-4, reads SAVISQKPSRDICQRGTSLTIQCQVDSQVTMMFWYRQQPGQSLTLIATANQGSEATYESGFVIDKFPISRPNLTFSTLTVSNMSPEDSSIYLCSVGRGPVAEKLFFGSGTQLSVL.

This clone showed up just once. The chain has TRBV28 and TRBJ1-2; 7 bases are shared with TRBD1. Germline CDR1 MDHEN, CDR2 SYDVKM. V dropped 5 bases and J dropped 8; count of bases not matched to a gene: 5. CDR3 length: 12 residues. This chain's CDR3 is CASSLQGEGYTF. The CDR3 coding sequence is TGTGCCAGCAGTCTCCAGGGGGAAGGCTACACCTTC.

This clone is a singleton in its sample. The chain links TRBV5-1 to TRBJ2-3; D might be TRBD2 (5 bases). Between the trimmed V and J ends, which lost 3 bases and 0 bases, there was a span of 11 bases. This CDR3 contains 15 residues. Germline assignment: CDR1 SGHRS and CDR2 YFSETQ. CDR3 nucleotide sequence: TGCGCCAGCAGCTGGCGGGCCCGGAGCACAGATACGCAGTATTTT. Its protein product is CASSWRARSTDTQYF.